This TCR beta chain stems from a study of blood T cell repertoires in COVID-19. Across the whole study: COVID-19 samples collected from the United States, Italy and Spain covered acute and convalescent phases. PBMCs, B-cell-depleted T cells, or T cells provided the cDNA or gDNA that made up the material.

The authors' processing: It was from reference gene primer amplification that nucleated cell counts were estimated. Profiled with immunoSEQ multiplex PCR; TCRdb holds only in-frame clones, not every one. V and J calls and clone size are as listed in that table; D and trimming were resolved from the DNA. The sample consists of 200,000 to 250,000 clones, around 80% of them appearing once. V gave up 6 bases and J gave up 4 bases, with 15 bases separating them. The germline gives CDR1 LGHNT, CDR2 FRNRAP. This CDR3 has 14 residues. The material sequenced was peripheral blood. This receptor was identified in a human donor in a cohort sampled during active COVID-19. The chain carries TRBV12-5 and TRBJ1-1; tentatively, D is TRBD1 (6 bases). The chain's CDR3 is CASGSDSSGTEAFF. The CDR3 DNA is TGTGCTAGTGGGTCGGACAGCTCTGGCACTGAAGCTTTCTTT.